This TCR beta chain was sequenced for a study of shared clonotypes between healthy human individuals. Across the study: The donor group consisted of two women and three men, aged 18 to 49. Donors had three CD4 naive, three CD4 memory, two CD8 naive and one CD8 memory plate apiece. General study results and limits: For naive CD4 cells, 5% to 6.5% of clonotypes were shared across a handful of donors.

CD4+ cell separation produced CD45RA+ naive and CD45RA-negative memory subsets. Sequencing used immunoSEQ multiplex PCR; TCRdb keeps in-frame clones, though not all of them. This sample has 650,000 to 750,000 clones; 72% occur once, and the top ten carry approximately 1.8%. Points on this clone: Its antigen is still unknown.

The V and J ends lost 6 bases and 2 bases, in that order; junction bases with no gene match: 8. From germline, CDR1 is SGHRS and CDR2 YFSETQ. This CDR3 is built from 15 residues. V gene TRBV5-1 combines with J gene TRBJ2-7, with TRBD1 matching over 10 bases. The material sequenced was memory CD4+ T cells sorted from blood. This sample's subset: CD45RA-negative fraction. The TCR was taken from a woman under 40 in good health. This CDR3 is CASTYTGTGAYEQYF. The CDR3 bases are TGCGCCAGCACTTATACCGGGACAGGGGCCTACGAGCAGTACTTC.